What follows is one T cell receptor beta chain and its context. The antigen remains undetermined. Per germline, CDR1 LNHDA and CDR2 SQIVND (reference sequence). Trimming removed 4 bases at V and 0 bases at J, with 10 bases between. This CDR3 is 15 amino acids long. This sample stems from a study of healthy donors' naive CD4 and CD8 T cells. Study outcomes and limitations: Positive CDR3 charge linked to CD4+ cells, negative to CD8+ cells.

Starting from around 500 ng of total RNA, TCR libraries were made with linear amplification. TCRdb reanalysed the reads using MiXCR and keeps one entry per CDR3 protein. The data hold about 180,000 distinct CDR3 sequences, with around three quarters observed a single time. The gene calls are TRBV19 and TRBJ1-5; maybe TRBD1 (6 bases). The origin of this receptor is a pool of human donors in good health; the sample pools cells from several healthy donors. Specimen: naive CD4+ and CD8+ T cells sorted from blood, pooled from several donors. The DNA of the CDR3 is TGTGCCAGTAGTACCCTGGGGGCTAGCAATCAGCCCCAGCATTTT. Protein product: CASSTLGASNQPQHF.